These 5 T cell receptor beta chains were all obtained from the same sample, sequenced in a study of tumor-infiltrating lymphocytes in primary liver carcinoma. TCR beta cDNA came from about 450 ng total RNA, primed with a constant-region primer. Each TCR beta library was derived from three nested multiplex PCR rounds that employed slightly modified ARM-PCR. The opening two PCR rounds, ten to eleven cycles each, paired TRBV1-TRBV30 forward primers with a C-beta reverse primer. TCRdb re-called the multiplex PCR reads through MiXCR, storing one row per CDR3 protein. The sample holds about 120,000 distinct CDR3 sequences, approximately 71% seen once. Unsorted bulk tissue of roughly 18-32 mg yielded co-extracted RNA and DNA. Specimen: tumor-adjacent normal liver tissue. The receptors here all came from a woman aged 55-70 years with primary liver carcinoma and hepatitis B virus infection.

The V and J genes are TRBV5-4 and TRBJ2-1; tentative D call: TRBD1 (6 bases). From germline, CDR1 is SGHNT and CDR2 YYREEE (reference sequence). Trimming removed 1 base at V and 1 base at J, with 18 bases between. The CDR3 is made up of 18 amino acids. The CDR3 nucleotides are TGTGCCAGCAGCTTGACTCATAGCGTGAGGGGGTCCTACAATGAGCAGTTCTTC. Its translation: CASSLTHSVRGSYNEQFF.

This clonotype was seen ten or more times. This chain connects TRBV7-9 to TRBJ1-2; D is ambiguous. Germline CDR1 is SEHNR and CDR2 is FQNEAQ (reference sequence). This CDR3 region has 12 residues. Trimming stripped 0 bases from V and 4 bases from J, with 3 bases between. CDR3 amino acids: CASSLASYGYTF. DNA of the CDR3: TGTGCCAGCAGCTTAGCCAGCTATGGCTACACCTTC.

Comment on this clonotype: The CDR3 end shows no conserved phenylalanine or tryptophan, and so a read error is likely. The CDR3 here is CASSQEGGRTGELFY. DNA for the CDR3: TGCGCCAGCAGCCAAGAAGGCGGGAGGACCGGGGAGCTGTTTTAT. J is TRBJ2-2 and V is TRBV4-1; 8 bases are a match to TRBD2. The V and J ends lost 0 bases and 5 bases, in that order; junction bases with no gene match: 2. The germline gives CDR1 MGHRA, CDR2 YSYEKL. This CDR3 contains 15 residues.

Turning to this clonotype: Compared with germline, one end of the junction differs, possibly owing to a read error. The chain is built from TRBV11-2 and TRBJ2-7, with D perhaps matching TRBD2 (9 bases). Germline assignment: CDR1 SGHAT and CDR2 FQNNGV. CDR3 length equals 15 residues. CDR3 sequence: CASRLDRGLAPEQYF. The CDR3 DNA follows: TGTGCCAGCAGGTTAGACAGGGGACTAGCTCCCGAACAGTACTTC.

This clonotype was counted between two and nine times. Germline is not matched at one junction end, which may reflect a read error. This chain joins TRBV11-2 and TRBJ2-5, with a tentative D call TRBD2 (7 bases). CDR3 size: 14 residues. Looked up from germline, CDR1 is SGHAT and CDR2 is FQNNGV. This chain's CDR3 is CASSFMGGGETQYF. The CDR3 coding sequence is TGTGCCAGTAGCTTTATGGGAGGGGGGGAGACCCAGTACTTC.